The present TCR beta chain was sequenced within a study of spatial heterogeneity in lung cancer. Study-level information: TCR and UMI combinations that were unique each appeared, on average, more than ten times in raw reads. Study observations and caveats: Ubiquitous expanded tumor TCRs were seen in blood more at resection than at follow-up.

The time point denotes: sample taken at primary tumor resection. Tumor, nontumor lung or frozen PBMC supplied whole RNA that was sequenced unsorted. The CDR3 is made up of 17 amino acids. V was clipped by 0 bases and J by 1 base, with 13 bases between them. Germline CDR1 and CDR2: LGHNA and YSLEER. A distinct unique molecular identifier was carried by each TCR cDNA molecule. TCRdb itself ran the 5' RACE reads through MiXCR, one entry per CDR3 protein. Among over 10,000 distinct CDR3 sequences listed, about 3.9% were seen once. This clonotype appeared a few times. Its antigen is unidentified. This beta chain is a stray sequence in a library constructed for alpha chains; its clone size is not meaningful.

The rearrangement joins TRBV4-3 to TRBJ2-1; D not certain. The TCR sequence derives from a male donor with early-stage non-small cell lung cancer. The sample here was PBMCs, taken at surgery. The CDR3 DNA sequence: TGCGCCAGCAGCCAAGACAGTCTTGGGCTTTCCTACAATGAGCAGTTCTTC. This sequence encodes CASSQDSLGLSYNEQFF.